The 8 T cell receptor beta chains listed next were all sequenced from one sample in a study of blood T cell repertoires in COVID-19. Sequencing was performed with immunoSEQ multiplex PCR; in TCRdb, only in-frame clones are kept and a portion is missing. In the table there are 250,000 to 350,000 clones, 70% to 90% of which are singletons. Sequenced sample: peripheral blood. The receptors were sampled from a woman aged 55-69 years with acute or convalescent COVID-19.

The chain combines TRBV10-3 with TRBJ1-3; no clear D gene. Looked up from germline, CDR1 is ENHRY and CDR2 is SYGVKD. V gave up 8 bases and J gave up 2 bases, with 7 bases separating them. The CDR3 has 12 residues. CDR3 nucleotides: TGTGCCATCCAGGCAACTGGAAACACCATATATTTT. Its protein is CAIQATGNTIYF.

V is TRBV11-3 and J is TRBJ2-1; 8 nucleotides match TRBD2. After removal of 5 bases from V and 9 bases from J, the junction contained 9 bases not matched to a gene. Germline V gives CDR1 SGHNT, CDR2 YENEEA. CDR3 length: 14 residues. This CDR3 reads CASSPSAGAGEQFF. Written as DNA, the CDR3 is TGTGCCAGCAGCCCTTCAGCGGGAGCGGGTGAGCAGTTCTTC.

The chain uses TRBV4-3 and TRBJ2-7; 7 bases line up with TRBD1. The CDR3 is made up of 18 amino acids. V lost 0 bases, J lost 2 bases, and 13 bases stayed unmatched. Germline V gene lookup returns CDR1 LGHNA and CDR2 YSLEER. The CDR3 region is CASSQERGLSRGAYEQYF. In nucleotides, the CDR3 is TGCGCCAGCAGCCAAGAGAGGGGGCTTAGCAGGGGTGCCTACGAGCAGTACTTC.

This clone was seen only a few times. The chain uses TRBV28 and TRBJ1-5; 8 nucleotides align to TRBD1. From germline, CDR1 is MDHEN and CDR2 SYDVKM. The CDR3 runs to 15 residues. Trimming took 3 bases from V and 6 from J; bases not matched to a gene: 7. The CDR3: CASSFQGAFGQPQHF. CDR3 DNA sequence: TGTGCCAGCAGTTTTCAGGGGGCGTTCGGTCAGCCCCAGCATTTT.

V is TRBV15 and J is TRBJ2-7; TRBD2 matches at 8 bases. V shed 5 bases and J 5 bases; nucleotides not matched to a gene: 8. From germline, CDR1 is LNHNV and CDR2 YYDKDF (reference sequence). The CDR3 consists of 14 residues. In DNA form, the CDR3 reads TGTGCCACCAGCGTAAGCGGGAGTCGAGACGAGCAGTACTTC. Protein product: CATSVSGSRDEQYF. The variable domain in full, with the rest retrieved from reference TRBV15 and TRBJ2-7, is DAMVIQNPRYQVTQFGKPVTLSCSQTLNHNVMYWYQQKSSQAPKLLFHYYDKDFNNEADTPDNFQSRRPNTSFCFLDIRSPGLGDTAMYLCATSVSGSRDEQYFGPGTRLTVT.

The gene calls are TRBV5-4 and TRBJ1-2; D perhaps matches TRBD1 (5 bases). Germline CDR1 SGHNT, CDR2 YYREEE (reference sequence). This CDR3 is 15 amino acids long. V was pared by 0 bases and J by 5 bases, with 14 bases between. The CDR3 reads CASSLDGTMRYGYTF. CDR3 DNA sequence: TGTGCCAGCAGCTTGGATGGGACTATGCGATATGGCTACACCTTC. The full variable domain, rest sourced from reference TRBV5-4 and TRBJ1-2, is ETGVTQSPTHLIKTRGQQVTLRCSSQSGHNTVSWYQQALGQGPQFIFQYYREEENGRGNFPPRFSGLQFPNYSSELNVNALELDDSALYLCASSLDGTMRYGYTFGSGTRLTVV.

The chain couples TRBV2 to TRBJ1-2; a possible D gene is TRBD1 (5 bases). CDR3 length: 16 amino acids. Between the trimmed V and J ends, which lost 9 bases and 0 bases, there was a span of 20 bases. Per germline, CDR1 SNHLY and CDR2 FYNNEI. The chain's CDR3 is CARTRQQNLANYGYTF. The CDR3 region has the DNA TGTGCCAGAACGAGACAGCAGAATTTAGCTAACTATGGCTACACCTTC. The complete variable domain, with remaining parts taken from reference TRBV2 and TRBJ1-2, reads EPEVTQTPSHQVTQMGQEVILRCVPISNHLYFYWYRQILGQKVEFLVSFYNNEISEKSEIFDDQFSVERPDGSNFTLKIRSTKLEDSAMYFCARTRQQNLANYGYTFGSGTRLTVV.

The chain links TRBV18 to TRBJ2-1, with 9 positions matching TRBD1. Per the germline V gene, CDR1 is KGHSH and CDR2 is LQKENI. The J segment lost 3 bases and the V segment lost 3 bases, leaving 3 bases of the junction unmatched. This CDR3 comprises 15 residues. For the CDR3, the DNA is TGTGCCAGCTCACCCACGGGACAGGGCTACAATGAGCAGTTCTTC. The encoded protein is CASSPTGQGYNEQFF.